The source of this TCR beta chain is a study of T cells in tuberculosis. About the research overall: This South African cohort compared adolescents with or without latent tuberculosis against adults with active tuberculosis.

Adolescents were screened for latent TB by skin test and IGRA. The repertoire was sequenced with immunoSEQ multiplex PCR; TCRdb's copy has only in-frame clones and lacks some. The sample lists about 36,000 clones, approximately 93% occurring once. The sequence derives from a donor under 30 with latent tuberculosis or without tuberculosis infection. Sequenced material: PBMCs.

The CDR3 coding sequence is TGTGCCAGTACCCTAAGCGGGACGGGAGGCTACGAGCAGTACTTC. Amino acid sequence: CASTLSGTGGYEQYF. The J gene is TRBJ2-7, the V gene TRBV19, with 7 bases lining up with TRBD2. CDR1 is LNHDA, CDR2 SQIVND, per germline (reference sequence). V lost 7 bases to trimming and J lost 3 bases; unmatched junction nucleotides: 12. The CDR3 totals 15 residues.